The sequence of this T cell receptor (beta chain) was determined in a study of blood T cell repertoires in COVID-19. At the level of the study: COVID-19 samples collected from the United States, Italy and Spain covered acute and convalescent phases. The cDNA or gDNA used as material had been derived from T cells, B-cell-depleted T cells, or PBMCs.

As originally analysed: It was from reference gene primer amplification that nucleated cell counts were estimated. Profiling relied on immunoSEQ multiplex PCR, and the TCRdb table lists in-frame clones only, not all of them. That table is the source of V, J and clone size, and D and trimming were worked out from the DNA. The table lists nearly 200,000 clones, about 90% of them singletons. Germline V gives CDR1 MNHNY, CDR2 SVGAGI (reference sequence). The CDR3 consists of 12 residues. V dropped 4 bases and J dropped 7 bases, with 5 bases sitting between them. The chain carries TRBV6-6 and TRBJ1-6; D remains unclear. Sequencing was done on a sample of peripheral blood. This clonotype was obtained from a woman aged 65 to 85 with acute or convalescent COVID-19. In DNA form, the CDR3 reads TGTGCCAGCAGTTCTCAGAATTCACCCCTCCACTTT. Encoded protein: CASSSQNSPLHF.